The clone carrying this TCR beta chain showed up just once. Its antigen is not known. Trimming took 4 bases from V and 7 from J, leaving 18 bases between them. This CDR3 spans 16 amino acids. The V gene's germline CDR1 is SGHRS and CDR2 YFSETQ. This sample is drawn from a study of cytomegalovirus exposure and HLA in healthy donors. Broader study findings: When a later analysis compared HLA-associated TCR beta chains with equally common others, the HLA-associated chains turned out to be more clonally expanded and to have lower generation probabilities.

PCR involved 60 Vbeta and 13 Jbeta primers. Sequenced by immunoSEQ multiplex PCR; TCRdb stores in-frame clones only, minus some. The table has approximately 150,000 clones, approximately 80% seen once. The receptor was isolated from a woman in her 30s in good health and CMV-seropositive. Input material: PBMCs. This chain connects TRBV5-1 to TRBJ1-6; TRBD1 is a possible D gene (5 bases). The CDR3 region is CASSALTGVRNSPLHF. The CDR3 DNA reads as TGCGCCAGCAGCGCACTGACGGGGGTCAGGAATTCACCCCTCCACTTT.